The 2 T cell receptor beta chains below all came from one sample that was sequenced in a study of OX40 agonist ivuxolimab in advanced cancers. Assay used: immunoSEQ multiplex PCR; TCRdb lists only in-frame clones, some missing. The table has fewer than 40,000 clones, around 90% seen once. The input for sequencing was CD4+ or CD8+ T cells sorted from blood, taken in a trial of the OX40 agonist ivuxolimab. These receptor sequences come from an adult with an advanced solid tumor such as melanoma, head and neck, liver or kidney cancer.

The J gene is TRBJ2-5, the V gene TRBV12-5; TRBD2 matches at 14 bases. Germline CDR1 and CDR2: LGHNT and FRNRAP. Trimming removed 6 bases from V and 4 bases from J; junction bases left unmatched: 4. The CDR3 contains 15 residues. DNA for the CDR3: TGTGCTAGTGGCCGGGGGACTAGCGGGAGAGAGACCCAGTACTTC. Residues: CASGRGTSGRETQYF.

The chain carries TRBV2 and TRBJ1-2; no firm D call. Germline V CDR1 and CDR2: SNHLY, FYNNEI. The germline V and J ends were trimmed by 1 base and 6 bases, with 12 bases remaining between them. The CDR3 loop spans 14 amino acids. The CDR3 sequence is CASSEVRVFNGYTF. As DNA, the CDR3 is TGTGCCAGCAGTGAAGTAAGGGTTTTCAATGGCTACACCTTC.